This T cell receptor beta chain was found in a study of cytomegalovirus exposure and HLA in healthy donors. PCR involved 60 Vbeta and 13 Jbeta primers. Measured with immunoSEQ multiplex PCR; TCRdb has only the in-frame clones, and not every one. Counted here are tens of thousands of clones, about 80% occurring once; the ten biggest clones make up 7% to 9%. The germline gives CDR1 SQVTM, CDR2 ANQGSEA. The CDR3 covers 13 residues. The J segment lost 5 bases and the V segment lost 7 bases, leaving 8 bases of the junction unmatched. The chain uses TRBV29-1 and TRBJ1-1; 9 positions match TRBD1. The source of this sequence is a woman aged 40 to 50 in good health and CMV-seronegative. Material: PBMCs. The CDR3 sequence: CSGKRQGGTEAFF. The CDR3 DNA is TGCAGCGGTAAGCGACAGGGGGGAACTGAAGCTTTCTTT.